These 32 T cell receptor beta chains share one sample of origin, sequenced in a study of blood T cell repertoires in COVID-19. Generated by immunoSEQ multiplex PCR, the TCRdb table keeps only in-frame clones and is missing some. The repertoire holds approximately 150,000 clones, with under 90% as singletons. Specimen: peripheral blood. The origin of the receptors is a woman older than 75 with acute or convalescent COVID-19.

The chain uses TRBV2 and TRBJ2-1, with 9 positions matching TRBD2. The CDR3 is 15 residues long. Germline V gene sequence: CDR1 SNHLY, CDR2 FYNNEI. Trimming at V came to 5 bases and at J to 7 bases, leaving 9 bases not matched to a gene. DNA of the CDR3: TGTGCCAGCAGTCCTGCTAGCGGGACGGGAAATGAGCAGTTCTTC. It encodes CASSPASGTGNEQFF.

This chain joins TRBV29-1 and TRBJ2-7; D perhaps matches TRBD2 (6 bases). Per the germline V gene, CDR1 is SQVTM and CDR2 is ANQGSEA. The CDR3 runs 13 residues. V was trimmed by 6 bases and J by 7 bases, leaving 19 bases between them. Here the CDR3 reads CSVSHRWAGEQYF. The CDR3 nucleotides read TGCAGCGTGTCACACAGGTGGGCGGGGGAGCAGTACTTC.

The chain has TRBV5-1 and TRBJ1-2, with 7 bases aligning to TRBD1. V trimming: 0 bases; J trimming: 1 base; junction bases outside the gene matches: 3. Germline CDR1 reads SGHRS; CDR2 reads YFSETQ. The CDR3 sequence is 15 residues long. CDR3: CASSLAGTDNYGYTF. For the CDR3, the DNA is TGCGCCAGCAGCTTGGCCGGGACAGATAACTATGGCTACACCTTC.

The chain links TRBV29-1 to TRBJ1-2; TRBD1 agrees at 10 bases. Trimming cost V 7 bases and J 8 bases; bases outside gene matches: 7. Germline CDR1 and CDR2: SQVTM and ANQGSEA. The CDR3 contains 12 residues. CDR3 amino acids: CSAVTGGKGYTF. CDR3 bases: TGCAGCGCTGTGACAGGGGGCAAGGGCTACACCTTC.

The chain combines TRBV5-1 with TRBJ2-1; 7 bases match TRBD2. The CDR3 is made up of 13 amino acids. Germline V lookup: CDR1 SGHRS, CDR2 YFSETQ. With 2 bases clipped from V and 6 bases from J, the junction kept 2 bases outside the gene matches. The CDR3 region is CASSLRTSNEQFF. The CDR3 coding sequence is TGCGCCAGCAGCTTAAGGACTAGCAATGAGCAGTTCTTC.

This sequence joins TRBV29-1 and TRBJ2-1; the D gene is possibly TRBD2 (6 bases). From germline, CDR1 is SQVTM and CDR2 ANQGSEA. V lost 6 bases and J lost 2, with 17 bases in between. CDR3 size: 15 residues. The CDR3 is CSVRDSEWTYNEQFF. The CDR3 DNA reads TGCAGCGTCCGGGACTCCGAGTGGACCTACAATGAGCAGTTCTTC.

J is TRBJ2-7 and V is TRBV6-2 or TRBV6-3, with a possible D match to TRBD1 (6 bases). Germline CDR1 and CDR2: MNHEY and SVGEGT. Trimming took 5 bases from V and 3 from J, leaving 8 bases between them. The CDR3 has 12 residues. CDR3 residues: CASSGQFYEQYF. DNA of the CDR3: TGTGCCAGCAGTGGACAGTTCTACGAGCAGTACTTC.

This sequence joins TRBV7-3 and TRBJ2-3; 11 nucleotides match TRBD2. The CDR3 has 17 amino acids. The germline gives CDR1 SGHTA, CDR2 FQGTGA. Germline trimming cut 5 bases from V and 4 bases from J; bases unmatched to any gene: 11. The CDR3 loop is CASSPGLAGDTPDTQYF. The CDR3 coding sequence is TGTGCCAGCAGCCCAGGACTAGCGGGCGATACTCCAGATACGCAGTATTTT.

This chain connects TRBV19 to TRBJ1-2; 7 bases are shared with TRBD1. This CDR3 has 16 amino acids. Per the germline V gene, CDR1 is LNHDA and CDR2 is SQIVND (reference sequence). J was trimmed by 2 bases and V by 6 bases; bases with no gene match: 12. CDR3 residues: CASSHTRTGRNYGYTF. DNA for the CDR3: TGTGCCAGTAGCCATACCCGGACAGGCAGAAACTATGGCTACACCTTC.

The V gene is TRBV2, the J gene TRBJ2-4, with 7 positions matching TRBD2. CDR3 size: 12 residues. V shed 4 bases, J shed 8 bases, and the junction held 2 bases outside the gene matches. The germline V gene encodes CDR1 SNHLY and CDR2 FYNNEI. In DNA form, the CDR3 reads TGTGCCAGCAGTGTTCGGGGGGACATTCAGTACTTC. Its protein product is CASSVRGDIQYF.

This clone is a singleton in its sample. This chain's CDR3 is CASREGPSNTGELFF. The CDR3 bases are TGTGCCAGTAGGGAGGGACCGTCGAACACCGGGGAGCTGTTTTTT. V is TRBV19 and J is TRBJ2-2, with D maybe TRBD2 (6 bases). V lost 6 bases and J lost 0, with 11 bases in between. The length of the CDR3 is 15 residues. Germline V lookup: CDR1 LNHDA, CDR2 SQIVND (reference sequence).

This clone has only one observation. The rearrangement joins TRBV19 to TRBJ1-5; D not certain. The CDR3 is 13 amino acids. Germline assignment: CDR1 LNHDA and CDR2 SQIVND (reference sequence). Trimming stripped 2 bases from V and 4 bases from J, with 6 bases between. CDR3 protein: CASSITPNQPQHF. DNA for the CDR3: TGTGCCAGTAGTATAACACCTAATCAGCCCCAGCATTTT.

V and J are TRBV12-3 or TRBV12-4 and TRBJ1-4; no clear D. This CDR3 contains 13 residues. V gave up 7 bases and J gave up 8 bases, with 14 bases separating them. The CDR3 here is CASTTPFSEKLFF. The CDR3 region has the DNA TGTGCCAGCACCACACCCTTTTCGGAAAAACTGTTTTTT.

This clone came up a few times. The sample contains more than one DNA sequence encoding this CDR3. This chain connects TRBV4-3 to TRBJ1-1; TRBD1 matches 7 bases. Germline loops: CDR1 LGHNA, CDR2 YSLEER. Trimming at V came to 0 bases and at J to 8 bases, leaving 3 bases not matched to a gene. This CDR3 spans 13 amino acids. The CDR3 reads CASSQDRGQEAFF. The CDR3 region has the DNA TGCGCCAGCAGCCAAGATAGGGGACAGGAAGCTTTCTTT.

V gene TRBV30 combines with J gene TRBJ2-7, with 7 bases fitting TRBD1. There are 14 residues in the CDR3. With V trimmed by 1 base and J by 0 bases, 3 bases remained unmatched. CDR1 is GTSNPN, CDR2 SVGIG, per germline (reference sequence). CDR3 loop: CAWSDRGLSYEQYF. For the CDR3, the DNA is TGTGCCTGGAGTGACAGGGGCCTCTCCTACGAGCAGTACTTC.

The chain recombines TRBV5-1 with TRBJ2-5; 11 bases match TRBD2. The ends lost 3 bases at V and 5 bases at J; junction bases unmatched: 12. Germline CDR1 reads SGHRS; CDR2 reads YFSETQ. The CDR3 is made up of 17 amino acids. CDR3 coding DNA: TGCGCCAGCAGCTCCGCCCTTAGCGGGAGGGCGAGTGAGACCCAGTACTTC. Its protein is CASSSALSGRASETQYF.

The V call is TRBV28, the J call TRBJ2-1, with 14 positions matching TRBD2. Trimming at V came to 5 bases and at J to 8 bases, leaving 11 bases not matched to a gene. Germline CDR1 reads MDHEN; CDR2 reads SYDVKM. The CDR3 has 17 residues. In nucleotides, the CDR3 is TGTGCCAGCAGTGCCCGACTAGCGGGGGGGGAGAGGGATGAGCAGTTCTTC. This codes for CASSARLAGGERDEQFF.

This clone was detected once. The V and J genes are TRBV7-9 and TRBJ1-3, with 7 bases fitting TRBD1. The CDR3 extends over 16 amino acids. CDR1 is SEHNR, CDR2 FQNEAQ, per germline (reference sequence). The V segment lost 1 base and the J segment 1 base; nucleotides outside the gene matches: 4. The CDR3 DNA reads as TGTGCCAGCAGCTTAGGAGGGGGCGCATCTGGAAACACCATATATTTT. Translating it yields CASSLGGGASGNTIYF.

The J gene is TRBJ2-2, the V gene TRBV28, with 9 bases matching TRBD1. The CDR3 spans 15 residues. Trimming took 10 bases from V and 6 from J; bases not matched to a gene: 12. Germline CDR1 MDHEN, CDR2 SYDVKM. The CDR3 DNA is TGTGCCATCGAAACCGGGACAGGGAGAGCCGGGGAGCTGTTTTTT. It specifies CAIETGTGRAGELFF.

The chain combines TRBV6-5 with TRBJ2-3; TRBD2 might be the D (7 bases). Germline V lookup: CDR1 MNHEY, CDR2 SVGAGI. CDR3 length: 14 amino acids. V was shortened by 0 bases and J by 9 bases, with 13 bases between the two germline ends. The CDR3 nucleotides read TGTGCCAGCAGTTACTCGGGGAGGGGGATGACGCAGTATTTT. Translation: CASSYSGRGMTQYF.

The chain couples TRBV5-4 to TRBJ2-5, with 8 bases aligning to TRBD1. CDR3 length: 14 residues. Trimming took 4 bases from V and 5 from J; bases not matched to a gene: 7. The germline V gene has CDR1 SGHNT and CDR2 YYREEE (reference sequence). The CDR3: CASSRDRREETQYF. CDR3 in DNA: TGTGCCAGCAGCCGGGACAGGCGAGAGGAGACCCAGTACTTC.

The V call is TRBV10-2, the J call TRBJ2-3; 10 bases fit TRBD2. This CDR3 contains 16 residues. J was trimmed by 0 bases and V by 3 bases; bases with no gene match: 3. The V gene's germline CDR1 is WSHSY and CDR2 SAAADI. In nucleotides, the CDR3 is TGCGCCAGCAGTGATAAGACTAGCGGGAGCACAGATACGCAGTATTTT. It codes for CASSDKTSGSTDTQYF.

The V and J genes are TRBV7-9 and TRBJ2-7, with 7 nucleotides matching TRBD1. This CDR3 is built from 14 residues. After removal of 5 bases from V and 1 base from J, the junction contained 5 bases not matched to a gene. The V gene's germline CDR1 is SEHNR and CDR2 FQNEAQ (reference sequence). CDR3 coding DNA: TGTGCCAGCAGCCCATTGGGACAGTCCTACGAGCAGTACTTC. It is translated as CASSPLGQSYEQYF.

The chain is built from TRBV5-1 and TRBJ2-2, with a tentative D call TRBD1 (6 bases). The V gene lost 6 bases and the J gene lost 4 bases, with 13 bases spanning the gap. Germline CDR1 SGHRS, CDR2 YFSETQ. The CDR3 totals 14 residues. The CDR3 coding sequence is TGCGCCAGCATGGGGGCCGGGCCCACCGGGGAGCTGTTTTTT. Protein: CASMGAGPTGELFF. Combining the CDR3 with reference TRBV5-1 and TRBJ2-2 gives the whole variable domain KAGVTQTPRYLIKTRGQQVTLSCSPISGHRSVSWYQQTPGQGLQFLFEYFSETQRNKGNFPGRFSGRQFSNSRSEMNVSTLELGDSALYLCASMGAGPTGELFFGEGSRLTVL.

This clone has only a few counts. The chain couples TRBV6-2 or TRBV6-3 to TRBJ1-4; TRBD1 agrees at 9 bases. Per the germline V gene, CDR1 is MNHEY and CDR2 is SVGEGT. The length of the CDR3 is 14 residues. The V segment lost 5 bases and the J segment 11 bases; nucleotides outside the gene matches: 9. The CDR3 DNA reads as TGTGCCAGCAGTACCCCCGGGACAGGGTGGAAACTGTTTTTT. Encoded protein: CASSTPGTGWKLFF.

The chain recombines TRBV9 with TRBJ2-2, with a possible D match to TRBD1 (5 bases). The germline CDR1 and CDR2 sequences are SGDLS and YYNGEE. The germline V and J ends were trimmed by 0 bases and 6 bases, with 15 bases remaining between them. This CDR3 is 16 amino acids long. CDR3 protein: CASSVGGRVGPGELFF. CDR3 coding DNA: TGTGCCAGCAGCGTAGGGGGCAGGGTGGGCCCCGGGGAGCTGTTTTTT.

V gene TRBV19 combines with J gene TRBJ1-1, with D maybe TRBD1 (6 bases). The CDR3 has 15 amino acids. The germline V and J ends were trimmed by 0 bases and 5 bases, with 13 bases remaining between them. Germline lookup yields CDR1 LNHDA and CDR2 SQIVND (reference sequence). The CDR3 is CASSIDRGTWTEAFF. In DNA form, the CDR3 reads TGTGCCAGTAGTATAGACAGGGGTACCTGGACTGAAGCTTTCTTT.

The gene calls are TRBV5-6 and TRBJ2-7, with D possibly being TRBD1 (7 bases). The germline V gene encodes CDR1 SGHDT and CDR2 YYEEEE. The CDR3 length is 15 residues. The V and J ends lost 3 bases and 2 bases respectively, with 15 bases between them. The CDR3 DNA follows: TGTGCCAGCAGCTGGGGAGGACAGGATCCCTACGAGCAGTACTTC. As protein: CASSWGGQDPYEQYF.

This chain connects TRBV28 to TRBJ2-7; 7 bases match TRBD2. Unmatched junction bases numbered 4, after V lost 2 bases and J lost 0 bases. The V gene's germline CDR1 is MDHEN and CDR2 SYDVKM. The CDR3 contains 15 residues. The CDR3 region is CASSLKGGISYEQYF. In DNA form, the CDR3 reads TGTGCCAGCAGTTTAAAGGGAGGGATCTCCTACGAGCAGTACTTC.

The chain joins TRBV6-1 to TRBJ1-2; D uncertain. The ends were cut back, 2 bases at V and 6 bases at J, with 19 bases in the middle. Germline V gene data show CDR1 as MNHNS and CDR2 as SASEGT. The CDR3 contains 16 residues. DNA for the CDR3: TGTGCCAGCAGTGAAACATTGAGACTTACAAGTCATGGCTACACCTTC. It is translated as CASSETLRLTSHGYTF.

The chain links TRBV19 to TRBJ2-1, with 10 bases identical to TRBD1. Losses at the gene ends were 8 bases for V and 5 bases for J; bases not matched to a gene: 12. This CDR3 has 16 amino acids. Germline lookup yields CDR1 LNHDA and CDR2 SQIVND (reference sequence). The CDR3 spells CASGYVGTGADNEQFF. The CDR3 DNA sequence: TGTGCCAGTGGATATGTGGGGACAGGGGCCGACAATGAGCAGTTCTTC.

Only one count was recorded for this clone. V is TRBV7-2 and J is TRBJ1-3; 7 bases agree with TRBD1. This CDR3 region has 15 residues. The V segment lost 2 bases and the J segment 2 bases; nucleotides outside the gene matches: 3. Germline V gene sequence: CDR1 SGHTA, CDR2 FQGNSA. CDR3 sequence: CASSLWTGPGNTIYF. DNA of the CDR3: TGTGCCAGCAGCTTATGGACAGGTCCTGGAAACACCATATATTTT.